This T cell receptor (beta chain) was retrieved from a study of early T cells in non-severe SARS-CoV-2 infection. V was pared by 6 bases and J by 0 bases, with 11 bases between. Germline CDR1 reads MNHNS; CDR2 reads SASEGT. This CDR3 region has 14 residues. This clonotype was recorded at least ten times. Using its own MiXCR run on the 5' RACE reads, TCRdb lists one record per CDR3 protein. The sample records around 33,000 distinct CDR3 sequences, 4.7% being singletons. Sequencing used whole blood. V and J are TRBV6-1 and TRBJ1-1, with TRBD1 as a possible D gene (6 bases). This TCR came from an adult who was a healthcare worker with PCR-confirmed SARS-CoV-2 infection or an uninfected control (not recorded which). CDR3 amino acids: CASSRDIMNTEAFF. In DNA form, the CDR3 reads TGTGCCAGCAGCCGGGACATCATGAACACTGAAGCTTTCTTT.